This TCR beta chain was sequenced for a study of tissue T cells after allogeneic stem cell transplantation (dated by TCRdb to the early 2020s). For context, the study as a whole: TCR beta repertoires were profiled across many tissues obtained from research autopsies of patients with and without GVHD, as well as in mouse models of GVHD. The human part of the study was a prospective observational study with no blinding and no randomization. Study-wide conclusions, independent of this receptor: The study did not establish which tissue TCRs were alloreactive or antigen-specific, and some clones may have been host cells that persisted. The patient cohort was small and varied clinically, and sampling depth was recognized as a limitation. Within patients, how anatomically similar the tissues were was a key factor in shaping TCR repertoire composition, regardless of disease or transplant status. Not many T cell clones showed up in more than one patient, yet clustering based on motifs uncovered repertoire signatures that were shared across patients in a tissue-specific way. Blood and spleen T cells captured only a limited portion of the TCR repertoire detected in tissues, in both patients and mice.

The CDR3 runs 15 residues from the cysteine to the phenylalanine. Only the CDR3 bases that were read are kept: 42 of them, in frame from base 1. Via the germline V gene, CDR1 is MSHET and CDR2 SYDVDS. Trimming at the junction amounts to 0 bases on V and 5 bases on J, and the germline ends lie 13 bases apart. About this clone itself: It has no known antigen specificity. Gene designations and germline sequences in this entry are those of the mouse. The read ends 1 residue before the CDR3 terminus; that terminus is restored from the germline J gene.

To prepare the library, the immunoSEQ multiplex PCR assay was applied. Adaptive Biotechnologies performed TCRbeta CDR3 sequencing at survey depth and reported CDR3 sequences, V/J genes, productive frequency, and template counts. Amplification of TCR beta CDR3 regions started from genomic DNA instead of RNA. In the original analysis: Pairwise repertoire overlap between tissues was quantified with Jensen-Shannon divergence, where 1 means complete divergence and 0 identical. Tissues were grouped by single-linkage agglomerative hierarchical clustering of pairwise JSD values, and the clustering results were shown as dendrograms. GLIPH2 was applied to all patient samples using simulation_depth 1000, kmer_min_depth 3, and cdr3_length_cutoff 8, and only groups with more than two unique CDR3s were retained. A standardized tissue-overlap score extrapolated Jaccard GLIPH-group overlap across patients to a standard repertoire size of 1000 clones. Linear mixed-effect models, with tissue included as a fixed effect and individual included as a random effect, were used to assess associations of diversity with clinical or experimental variables. This immuneACCESS table, as held by TCRdb, lists in-frame sequences with V and J called but not all clones. Of the missing ones, under half trace to an unresolved V gene in checked studies; the others have no known cause. From that table come the V and J calls and clone size; the DNA was used to work out D and trimming. Recorded for this sample are fewer than 6,500 clones; about 33% of them occurred a single time. The ten most abundant clones make up almost 4.5% of the sample.

The sample's time point label, in plain terms: mouse harvest day 14 after allogeneic transplant. Each mouse graft consisted of 10^7 T-cell-depleted bone marrow cells plus 10^6 splenic CD5+ T cells and was given by tail vein injection. Mouse GVHD was modeled in a major MHC-mismatch B6 (H2b) into BALB/c (H2d) model, with tissues profiled at day 7 or 14. On day 7 or 14 post-transplant, mouse tissues and retro-orbital blood were harvested with separate sterile tools for each animal, and livers were flushed before harvest. Before genomic DNA was isolated with the DNeasy Blood & Tissue Kit, mouse tissues were minced with razor blades in buffered saline.

Material for sequencing was skin. The chain uses TRBV29 and TRBJ1-2, with a weak D call of TRBD1 (5 bases match). The clonotype comes from a female BALB/c mouse given C57BL/6 T cells with graft-versus-host disease after an allogeneic hematopoietic cell transplant. CDR3 bases read: TGTGCTAGCAGTTTATCGAGTCAGGGCCGGTCCGACTACACC. Its product reads: CASSLSSQGRSDYT. The CDR3 in its entirety is CASSLSSQGRSDYTF. Reference TRBV29 and TRBJ1-2 proteins supply the regions before and after the CDR3; the full variable domain is: DMKVTQMPRYLIKRMGENVLLECGQDMSHETMYWYRQDPGLGLQLIYISYDVDSNSEGDIPKGYRVSRKKREHFSLILDSAKTNQTSVYFCASSLSSQGRSDYTFGSGTRLLVI.